The clone carrying this T cell receptor (beta chain) occurred once. This sample was taken from a study of beta chain features in type 1 diabetes. For the study at large: The patients were much like the healthy donors in age, gender and cell yields. Examined across all samples were some 99 million sorted cells.

Expressed TCRB transcripts were sequenced, since all the RNA that had been isolated was reverse transcribed. Reads from naive, central memory and regulatory T cell samples averaged roughly 3.6 million. Sequencing was performed with immunoSEQ multiplex PCR; in TCRdb, only in-frame clones are kept and a portion is missing. The table has around 500,000 clones, about 10% seen once. The sample consisted of naive CD4+ T cells from blood. This TCR was recovered from a woman under 30 in good health.

CDR3 nucleotides: TGTGCCAGCAGCTTAGCGGGGACAGTCTCTCAGCCCCAGCATTTT. It codes for CASSLAGTVSQPQHF. The V call is TRBV7-2, the J call TRBJ1-5; the match to TRBD1 covers 7 bases. There are 15 residues in the CDR3. V lost 0 bases, J lost 6 bases, and 5 bases stayed unmatched. Germline lookup yields CDR1 SGHTA and CDR2 FQGNSA. The full variable domain, in which reference TRBV7-2 and TRBJ1-5 provide the parts outside the CDR3, is GAGVSQSPSNKVTEKGKDVELRCDPISGHTALYWYRQSLGQGLEFLIYFQGNSAPDKSGLPSDRFSAERTGGSVSTLTIQRTQQEDSAVYLCASSLAGTVSQPQHFGDGTRLSIL.